Reported below is one TCR beta chain. Its binding antigen is unknown. Base qualities are not recorded, but no much larger clone differs from it by a single base. The CDR3 regions of human TCRbeta chains were analyzed by immunosequencing. Processing in the source paper ran as follows. TCRs in the repertoires were matched against a reference library of SARS-CoV-2-specific TCRs that had been generated with the MIRA antigen-specificity platform. Breadth was defined as the fraction of unique TCRs that were SARS-CoV-2-associated. Depth was defined as the fraction of total T cells that were SARS-CoV-2-associated. Each spike-specific TCR was assigned to its reactive spike region and to a CD4 or CD8 class using the MIRA data. Log10-transformed breadth and depth values were compared by one-way ANOVA with Sidak's multiple comparisons tests. Entries here come from immuneACCESS through TCRdb and include only in-frame sequences with V and J called. Some clones fail to appear in such tables; in the studies checked, an unresolved V gene covers under half of the shortfall, and the cause of the remainder is unknown. Clone size and V and J calls were adopted from that table, with D and trimming inferred from the DNA. The sample table shows under 200,000 clones, and around 90% are seen once. Clones ranked in the top ten supply about 3.6% of the sample.

The data are from a study of T cell responses to AZD1222 COVID-19 vaccine (dated by TCRdb to 2020 to 2022). Looking at the study overall: A total of 233 trial participants underwent TCR sequencing, of whom 200 to 220 received two doses of AZD1222 and some 25 received two doses of the MenACWY control vaccine. Trial participants were enrolled into age subgroups of 18-55, 56-69 and 70-plus years, which contained about 150, 27 and 61 TCR-sequenced participants, respectively.

Reading from cysteine to phenylalanine, the CDR3 counts 13 amino acids. Only CDR3 DNA remains: 39 bases, in frame from the first base. At the junction V is shortened by 4 bases and J by 5 bases; bases outside the gene matches: 4. Per the germline V gene, MRHNA is the CDR1 and SNTAGT is the CDR2. Study-wide findings and limitations: After two AZD1222 doses, both the breadth and the depth of spike-specific TCRs were significantly higher than at day 0 and than in MenACWY recipients. In the small 56-69-year group, the increase in depth fell short of significance, most likely because of low power. The whole spike protein was spanned by vaccine-associated CD4 TCRs, and dominant responses were seen in regions 160-218 and 743-854. Because no day 14 peak-response samples were available, the repertoires could be characterized only after the peak T cell response. Participants were mostly white British and included more females than males, and it was suggested by the authors that clonal diversity may have been underestimated. Nearly half of unique spike-specific TCRs reportedly recognized epitopes outside regions mutated in the B.1.351 and B.1.1.7 variants. Conclusions about previously exposed vaccinees are limited because only six or seven AZD1222 recipients were SARS-CoV-2 seropositive at baseline.

Interpreted using the paper, the time point label stands for: about 28 days (+/-7) after the second vaccine dose. According to the study, the label for this sample's treatment or condition signals: meningococcal conjugate vaccine given as trial control. Samples from vaccinated people were obtained from the UK trials COV001 and COV002, which included a single-blind randomized controlled phase 2/3 trial of AZD1222 (ChAdOx1 nCoV-19) in healthy adults. Trial participant PBMC samples were collected at day 0 and day 28 after the second dose for TCRbeta chain sequencing. The sequence was collected from an adult who received the MenACWY meningococcal vaccine as a control. The material sequenced was peripheral blood, taken 28 days after the second dose of the MenACWY control vaccine. Recombination joined TRBV6-4 with TRBJ2-7, with 8 middle bases fitting TRBD2. The CDR3 protein sequence reads: CASSGEAGDEQYF. At the DNA level, the sequence is TGTGCCAGCAGTGGAGAAGCGGGAGACGAGCAGTACTTC.